Here is one T cell receptor (beta chain) with its context. Its binding antigen is unknown. The record has no base qualities; no much larger clone is one base away. Within the sample, other DNA sequences also encode this same CDR3. The sample originates from a study of T cell responses to AZD1222 COVID-19 vaccine (dated by TCRdb to about 2021). Broadly, across the study: TCR sequencing covered roughly 230 trial participants: 200 to 210 given two doses of AZD1222 and approximately 26 given two doses of MenACWY control vaccine. Trial participants were enrolled by age into 18-55, 56-69 and 70-plus year subgroups, with 148, 28 and 57 TCR-sequenced participants respectively. The study at large found these results: Conclusions about previously exposed vaccinees are limited because only five to seven AZD1222 recipients were SARS-CoV-2 seropositive at baseline. Nearly half of unique spike-specific TCRs reportedly recognized epitopes outside regions mutated in the B.1.351 and B.1.1.7 variants. Because no day 14 peak-response samples were available, repertoires were characterized only after the peak T cell response. In the small 56-69-year group, the increase in depth fell short of significance, most likely because of low power. After two AZD1222 doses, spike-specific TCR breadth and depth were significantly higher than at day 0 and than in MenACWY recipients. The vaccine-associated CD4 TCRs covered the entire spike protein, and the dominant responses fell in regions 160-218 and 743-854. Participants were mostly white British, with more females than males. The authors suggested clonal diversity may have been underestimated.

The CDR3 regions of human TCRbeta chains were analyzed by immunosequencing. The study's processing was this. TCRs in the repertoires were matched against a reference library of SARS-CoV-2-specific TCRs that had been generated with the MIRA antigen-specificity platform. Breadth was defined as the fraction of unique TCRs that were SARS-CoV-2-associated, and depth was defined as the fraction of total T cells that were SARS-CoV-2-associated. Each spike-specific TCR was assigned to its reactive spike region and to a CD4 or CD8 class using the MIRA data. Log10-transformed breadth and depth values were compared by one-way ANOVA with Sidak's multiple comparisons tests. Held by TCRdb, this immuneACCESS table contains in-frame sequences only and omits some clones. Under half of the omission traces to an unresolved V gene where checked; the cause of the rest is unknown. Clonal size and the V and J genes are those of that table, whereas D and trimming came from the DNA. The sample includes more than 70,000 clones, with roughly nine tenths observed a single time. The top ten clones comprise approximately 5.2% of the sample.

The time point label of this sample denotes: about 28 days (+/-7) after the second vaccine dose. AZD1222 recipients whose second dose came at about 4 weeks and those whose second dose came at about 12 weeks were combined into one group, since spike-specific TCR depth and breadth did not differ between the two schedules. Samples from vaccinated people were obtained from the UK trials COV001 and COV002, which included a single-blind randomized controlled phase 2/3 trial of AZD1222 (ChAdOx1 nCoV-19) in healthy adults. For TCRbeta chain sequencing, PBMC samples from trial participants were taken at day 0 and at day 28 after the second dose. The CDR3 contains 14 residues, cysteine and phenylalanine counted. The sequence is cut down to CDR3 DNA, 42 bases in frame from base 1. Trimming removed 1 base from V and 1 base from J, leaving 4 bases between the germline ends. CDR1 and CDR2 (SGHTA, FQGNSA) derive from the germline V gene.

This sequence originates from an adult who received the AZD1222 COVID-19 vaccine. This receptor chain uses TRBV7-2 and TRBJ2-2, with no reliable assignment of the D segment. Source: peripheral blood, taken 28 days after the second AZD1222 dose. The nucleotides are TGTGCCAGCAGCTTAGAGGTGAACACCGGGGAGCTGTTTTTT. Translated, it reads CASSLEVNTGELFF.